The clone carrying this TCR beta chain was seen repeatedly, ten times or more. The sample is drawn from a study of shared clonotypes between healthy human individuals. J gave up 5 bases and V 0 bases, and 7 bases lay outside the gene matches. Germline CDR1 reads LGHNA; CDR2 reads YNFKEQ. The CDR3 has 16 residues. Generated by immunoSEQ multiplex PCR, the TCRdb table keeps only in-frame clones and is missing some. Seen here are approximately 1,000,000 clones, roughly 80% observed once, and the top ten hold 0.89%. The receptor comes from a man in his late teens or twenties in good health. Some clones in this sample may be carry-over from other donors' samples. J is TRBJ2-4 and V is TRBV4-2; 7 bases are a match to TRBD2. Sequencing was done on a sample of memory CD4+ T cells from PBMCs. Subset specified: CD45RA-negative fraction. CDR3 nucleotides: TGTGCCAGCAGCCAAGATGGGAGGGGTTTGGAAAACATTCAGTACTTC. Its translation: CASSQDGRGLENIQYF.